This TCR beta chain stems from a study of CD8 T cells in Susac syndrome (dated by TCRdb to between 2019 and 2020). Regarding the complete study: Of the Susac syndrome patients who were sequenced, under ten were in clinical remission while about six had clinically active disease. At the time of blood withdrawal, Susac syndrome patients were either therapy-naive, taking corticosteroids (with some also receiving IVIg), or on IVIg alone. Whether CD8+ T cell activation and differentiation in Susac syndrome was antigen driven was tested using repertoire sequencing. The research as a whole found: In patients with Susac syndrome, the CD4+ T cell repertoire showed no detectable clonal expansion. The study acknowledged that relatively few individuals were included in the TCR sequencing and HLA analysis.

RNA was extracted using the RNeasy kit, and roughly 0.5 to 1 ug of the RNA was reverse transcribed with random hexamers. The immunoSEQ multiplex PCR assay, which covers 54 Vbeta and 13 Jbeta segments, was used to amplify TCR beta CDR3 regions. To correct PCR amplification bias, a synthetic template baseline was used for both primer optimization and computational correction. The study's processing was this. Reads were assigned to V, D and J genes according to IMGT and analyzed in immunoSEQ Analyzer, with only productive sequences retained. Clonality was computed as one minus Shannon entropy normalized by log2 of the number of productive unique sequences. For each patient and control, public and private clones were evaluated within the 100 most prevalent clones. A clone was defined as Susac-specific if it was absent from the healthy and MS cohorts, from approximately 980 published viral clones and from other ImmuneACCESS disease sequences. TCRdb took the public reads, trimmed them with fastp at Q25, ran MiXCR for clone calling and kept in-frame beta chains. Rows matching on CDR3 protein sequence are summarized as one entry with the most common DNA and genes. What appears here as the V and J calls and clone size reflects TCRdb's work, not the paper's. The sample has approximately 180,000 distinct CDR3 sequences on record, around 94% of them singletons. The top ten clonotypes cover approximately 0.099% of the sample.

Peripheral blood CD8+ and CD4+ T cells from healthy donors, Susac syndrome patients and multiple sclerosis patients were profiled by high-throughput TCR beta sequencing. The Susac syndrome patients fulfilled recently defined diagnostic criteria for either definite or probable disease. Bulk CD8+ and CD4+ T cells were purified by magnetic negative isolation, whereas CD8+ TEMRA cells were enriched by FACS. Blood was drawn into EDTA tubes, processed within 24 hours, and PBMCs were isolated by density gradient centrifugation. PBMCs intended for TCR sequencing were cryopreserved in liquid nitrogen and were subsequently thawed in a 37 degrees C water bath. The sorted or isolated CD4+, CD8+ and CD8+ TEMRA cells had a purity of 90% or higher. CDR1 and CDR2 were assigned from the germline V gene (reference sequence) as LGHDT and YNNKEL. The junction carries 6 bases between V and J, which are trimmed by 0 bases and 1 base respectively. The CDR3 measures 14 amino acids from cysteine to phenylalanine. The retained sequence is limited to the CDR3, 42 bases, with the frame set at the first base.

This clonotype was detected once. Its antigen is unknown. No base quality information exists; no much larger clone differs at one position. Single-read evidence is weak. The sequenced sample was CD4+ T cells from PBMCs. This TCR was recovered from a human donor with Susac syndrome. The rearranged segments are TRBV3-1 and TRBJ2-5; the D gene is unclear. The DNA is TGTGCCAGCAGCCAAGAGTTGCGCCAAGAGACCCAGTACTTC. Its product reads: CASSQELRQETQYF.